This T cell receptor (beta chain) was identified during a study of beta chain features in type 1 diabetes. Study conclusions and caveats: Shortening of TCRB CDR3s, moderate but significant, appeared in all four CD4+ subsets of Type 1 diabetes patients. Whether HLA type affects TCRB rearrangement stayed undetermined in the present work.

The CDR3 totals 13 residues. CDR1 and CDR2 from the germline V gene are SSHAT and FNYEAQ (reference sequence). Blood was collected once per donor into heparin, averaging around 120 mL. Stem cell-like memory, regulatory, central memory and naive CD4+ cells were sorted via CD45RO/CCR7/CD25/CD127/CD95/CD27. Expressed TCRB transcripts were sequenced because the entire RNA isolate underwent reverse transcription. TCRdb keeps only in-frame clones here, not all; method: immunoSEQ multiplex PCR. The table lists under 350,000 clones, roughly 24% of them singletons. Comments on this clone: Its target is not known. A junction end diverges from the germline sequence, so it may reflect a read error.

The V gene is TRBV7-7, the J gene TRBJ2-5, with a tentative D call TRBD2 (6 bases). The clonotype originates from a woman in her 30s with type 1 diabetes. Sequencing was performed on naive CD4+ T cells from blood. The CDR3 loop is CASSGPWGETQYF. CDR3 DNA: TGTGCTAGCAGCGGGCCCTGGGGCGAGACCCAGTACTTC. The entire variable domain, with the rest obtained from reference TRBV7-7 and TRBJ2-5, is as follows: GAGVSQSPRYKVTKRGQDVTLRCDPISSHATLYWYQQALGQGPEFLTYFNYEAQPDKSGLPSDRFSAERPEGSISTLTIQRTEQRDSAMYRCASSGPWGETQYFGPGTRLLVL.